Listed below are T cell receptor beta chains from one sample, sequenced in a study of CD8 T cells in ankylosing spondylitis. TCRdb independently ran MiXCR on the 5' RACE reads; one entry per CDR3 protein. The sample contains hundreds of thousands of distinct CDR3 sequences, approximately 26% of which appear only once. Input material: blood, either unsorted or a sorted T cell fraction (not recorded which). The receptors derive from a male donor with ankylosing spondylitis. CDR3s include the opening cysteine and the closing phenylalanine or tryptophan. A D gene is named only where the DNA matches it firmly. Clone sizes are given selectively: once, few, many, or a class where the clone is expanded.

D gene	V gene	J gene	clone size	CDR3 protein	CDR3 DNA
TRBD2	TRBV11-2	TRBJ2-1	many	CASSRRGVAGGQSNEQFF	TGTGCCAGCAGCCGTAGAGGGGTAGCGGGAGGACAAAGCAATGAGCAGTTCTTC
-	TRBV5-1	TRBJ2-7	-	CASSLDGGAFYEQYF	TGCGCCAGCAGCTTGGATGGGGGCGCCTTCTACGAGCAGTACTTC
TRBD2	TRBV4-2	TRBJ2-5	-	CASSQAWTSGQETQYF	TGTGCCAGCAGCCAGGCCTGGACTAGCGGCCAAGAGACCCAGTACTTC
-	TRBV7-6	TRBJ2-3	few	CAVTAGVPSTDTQYF	TGTGCCGTCACCGCAGGGGTCCCTAGCACAGATACGCAGTATTTT
-	TRBV14	TRBJ1-4	many	CASSQLNEKLFF	TGTGCCAGCAGCCAACTAAATGAAAAACTGTTTTTT
TRBD2	TRBV20-1	TRBJ2-1	few	CSPTKASGRKSYNEQFF	TGCAGTCCCACGAAGGCTAGCGGGAGAAAGTCCTACAATGAGCAGTTCTTC
TRBD2	TRBV4-1	TRBJ2-1	-	CASSQESGGRGAYNEQFF	TGCGCCAGCAGCCAAGAATCGGGCGGGAGGGGTGCCTACAATGAGCAGTTCTTC
TRBD2	TRBV11-2	TRBJ2-1	few	CASSVMTSRWEQFF	TGTGCCAGCAGCGTAATGACTAGCAGGTGGGAGCAGTTCTTC
-	TRBV3-1	TRBJ2-1	-	CASSQVRNEQFF	TGTGCCAGCAGCCAAGTCAGGAATGAGCAGTTCTTC
TRBD1	TRBV5-8	TRBJ1-1	-	CASRIRGLNTEAFF	TGTGCCAGCAGGATCAGGGGGCTGAACACTGAAGCTTTCTTT
TRBD2	TRBV3-1	TRBJ2-6	-	CASSHARSGKTGANVLTF	TGTGCCAGCAGCCACGCCAGGAGCGGGAAGACTGGGGCCAACGTCCTGACTTTC
-	TRBV29-1	TRBJ2-3	-	CSVGGSHNTQYF	TGCAGCGTTGGGGGTAGTCACAATACGCAGTATTTT
-	TRBV20-1	TRBJ1-1	few	CSADDGMNTEAFF	TGCAGTGCCGATGACGGAATGAACACTGAAGCTTTCTTT
-	TRBV12-3/TRBV12-4	TRBJ2-7	medium-sized	CASSFTGTQVYYF	TGTGCCAGCAGTTTTACCGGCACCCAGGTATATTACTTC
-	TRBV15	TRBJ2-3	few	CATKGAPDTQYF	TGTGCCACCAAGGGAGCGCCAGATACGCAGTATTTT
TRBD2	TRBV20-1	TRBJ2-1	-	CSAPERGNYNEQFF	TGCAGTGCCCCCGAGCGGGGCAATTACAATGAGCAGTTCTTC